These 28 T cell receptor beta chains came from one sample sequenced in a study of T cells in Graves' hyperthyroidism and ophthalmopathy. Amplification of TCR beta CDR3 regions was performed using RNA transcripts as template. First-round RT-PCR targeting the TCR CDR3 was performed with the HTBI primer set. TCRdb recomputed calls from the multiplex PCR reads with MiXCR, one row per CDR3 protein. The table includes about 700,000 distinct CDR3 sequences, around 15% detected once. The sample consisted of blood. These receptors all come from a woman aged 18-30 years with Graves' hyperthyroidism.

The table lists this clonotype with many counts. The V and J genes are TRBV2 and TRBJ2-5; D ambiguous. CDR3 length equals 12 residues. Trimming took off 3 bases at V and 9 bases at J, with 11 bases between the two ends. CDR1 is SNHLY and CDR2 is FYNNEI in the germline V gene. In DNA form, the CDR3 reads TGTGCCAGCAGTGATGGCCGACGACCCCAGTACTTC. Protein sequence: CASSDGRRPQYF.

This clonotype came up a few times. The chain is built from TRBV4-1 and TRBJ2-1; TRBD2 matches at 14 bases. The germline CDR1 and CDR2 sequences are MGHRA and YSYEKL. The CDR3 has 19 amino acids. With V trimmed by 5 bases and J by 0 bases, 9 bases remained unmatched. The CDR3 is CASSNSPGTSGSSYNEQFF. The CDR3 coding sequence is TGCGCCAGCAGCAACTCCCCTGGGACTAGCGGGAGCTCCTACAATGAGCAGTTCTTC.

This clonotype came up a few times. The chain carries TRBV10-1 and TRBJ2-1, with 12 bases matching TRBD2. The CDR3 has 15 residues. The germline CDR1 and CDR2 sequences are WNHNN and SYGVQD (reference sequence). V was pared by 2 bases and J by 7 bases, with 3 bases of the junction left unmatched. The CDR3 reads CASSELAGGRNEQFF. Here the CDR3 DNA reads TGCGCCAGCAGTGAGCTAGCGGGAGGGCGGAATGAGCAGTTCTTC.

This clonotype appeared a few times. The genes are TRBV20-1 and TRBJ2-7, with 7 bases lining up with TRBD1. Germline CDR1 and CDR2: DFQATT and SNEGSKA (reference sequence). J lost 3 bases, V lost 6 bases, and 5 bases had no gene match. The CDR3 is 12 residues long. This chain's CDR3 is CSARWDSYEQYF. CDR3 DNA: TGCAGTGCCAGATGGGACAGCTACGAGCAGTACTTC.

This clonotype was seen at least ten times. The gene calls are TRBV18 and TRBJ2-5; D ambiguous. V dropped 4 bases and J dropped 2 bases, with 8 bases sitting between them. There are 13 residues in the CDR3. Germline V gives CDR1 KGHSH, CDR2 LQKENI. The CDR3 spells CASSHWRQETQYF. In DNA, the CDR3 is TGTGCCAGCTCACATTGGCGGCAAGAGACCCAGTACTTC. Variable domain in full (rest from reference TRBV18 and TRBJ2-5): NAGVMQNPRHLVRRRGQEARLRCSPMKGHSHVYWYRQLPEEGLKFMVYLQKENIIDESGMPKERFSAEFPKEGPSILRIQQVVRGDSAAYFCASSHWRQETQYFGPGTRLLVL.

The sample holds a few counts of this clonotype. V and J are TRBV7-3 and TRBJ2-7, with 8 bases lining up with TRBD2. This CDR3 contains 15 residues. The V segment lost 5 bases and the J segment 2 bases; nucleotides outside the gene matches: 8. The germline V gene has CDR1 SGHTA and CDR2 FQGTGA. CDR3 residues: CASSVTGGRAYEQYF. In DNA, the CDR3 is TGTGCCAGCAGCGTTACGGGAGGGAGGGCCTACGAGCAGTACTTC.

This rearrangement joins TRBV9 to TRBJ2-7; TRBD2 agrees at 14 bases. Losses at the gene ends were 6 bases for V and 4 bases for J; bases not matched to a gene: 9. The germline CDR1 and CDR2 sequences are SGDLS and YYNGEE. This CDR3 spans 16 amino acids. The CDR3 DNA sequence: TGTGCCAGCAACCCGGGACTAGCGGGAGCGGGTTACGAGCAGTACTTC. Translating gives CASNPGLAGAGYEQYF.

The sample holds a few counts of this clonotype. This chain uses TRBV20-1 with TRBJ2-5, with 8 bases identical to TRBD2. Unmatched junction bases numbered 5, after V lost 1 base and J lost 1 base. Germline V gives CDR1 DFQATT, CDR2 SNEGSKA (reference sequence). The CDR3 has 15 amino acids. The CDR3 loop is CSARVTTSGQETQYF. DNA of the CDR3: TGCAGTGCTAGAGTGACCACTAGCGGCCAAGAGACCCAGTACTTC.

The chain is built from TRBV10-3 and TRBJ2-5; TRBD2 agrees at 7 bases. The CDR3 has 11 residues. The trim removed 6 bases at V and 5 bases at J, leaving 0 bases unmatched. Per germline, CDR1 ENHRY and CDR2 SYGVKD. The CDR3 nucleotides read TGTGCCATCAGGGGGGGGGAGACCCAGTACTTC. Translating gives CAIRGGETQYF.

The chain links TRBV7-3 to TRBJ2-1, with D perhaps TRBD1 or TRBD2 (6 bases each). Germline assignment: CDR1 SGHTA and CDR2 FQGTGA. V dropped 3 bases and J dropped 8 bases, with 29 bases sitting between them. The CDR3 sequence is 19 residues long. CDR3 region: CASSFRPPVRSGADDEQFF. For the CDR3, the DNA is TGTGCCAGCAGCTTCCGGCCCCCGGTGAGGTCGGGGGCTGATGATGAGCAGTTCTTC.

The chain uses TRBV2 and TRBJ2-7, with D possibly TRBD2 on 5 matching bases. The germline gives CDR1 SNHLY, CDR2 FYNNEI. Trimming removed 5 bases at V and 7 bases at J, with 21 bases between. The CDR3 contains 15 residues. CDR3 residues: CASSSGLGAYNEQYF. CDR3 bases: TGTGCCAGCAGTTCAGGACTCGGTGCTTACAATGAGCAGTACTTC.

This clonotype occurred many times. This rearrangement joins TRBV27 to TRBJ2-3; D may be TRBD2 (7 bases). Germline assignment: CDR1 MNHEY and CDR2 SMNVEV (reference sequence). With 4 bases removed from V and 1 base from J, the gap between germline ends came to 9 bases. This CDR3 spans 14 amino acids. The CDR3 bases are TGTGCCAGCAGTTGGGAGGGGGGCACAGATACGCAGTATTTT. Translation gives CASSWEGGTDTQYF.

The chain is built from TRBV6-1 and TRBJ2-5; 8 bases agree with TRBD2. The V segment lost 5 bases and the J segment 5 bases; nucleotides outside the gene matches: 10. The V gene's germline CDR1 is MNHNS and CDR2 SASEGT. The CDR3 sequence is 15 residues long. The CDR3 spells CASSFSGRREETQYF. DNA for the CDR3: TGTGCCAGCAGTTTCAGCGGGAGACGTGAGGAGACCCAGTACTTC.

In this sample, this clonotype turned up many times. The V call is TRBV30, the J call TRBJ2-7, with TRBD1 matching over 7 bases. This CDR3 has 15 amino acids. J gave up 6 bases and V 3 bases, and 14 bases lay outside the gene matches. Germline V lookup: CDR1 GTSNPN, CDR2 SVGIG (reference sequence). The CDR3 sequence is CAWRREDRDQGEQYF. The CDR3 DNA is TGTGCCTGGAGGAGGGAAGACAGGGATCAAGGCGAGCAGTACTTC.

The chain couples TRBV6-1 to TRBJ1-3, with a possible D match to TRBD1 (6 bases). Trimming removed 6 bases at V and 0 bases at J, with 12 bases between. Germline lookup yields CDR1 MNHNS and CDR2 SASEGT. The CDR3 is 15 amino acids. CDR3 coding DNA: TGTGCCAGCAGGGACAGTCTGAGCTCTGGAAACACCATATATTTT. Protein product: CASRDSLSSGNTIYF.

The chain uses TRBV11-2 and TRBJ2-7; D might be TRBD2 (5 bases). This CDR3 comprises 14 residues. V was trimmed by 2 bases and J by 2 bases, leaving 10 bases between them. The germline gives CDR1 SGHAT, CDR2 FQNNGV. CDR3 DNA: TGTGCCAGCAGCTTAATCGGGAACACCTACGAGCAGTACTTC. It encodes CASSLIGNTYEQYF.

This clonotype was picked up a small number of times. The chain combines TRBV18 with TRBJ2-7; no clear D. This CDR3 is built from 13 residues. V lost 0 bases and J 2 bases, leaving 5 bases between the germline ends. Per the germline V gene, CDR1 is KGHSH and CDR2 is LQKENI. The chain's CDR3 is CASSPPNPYEQYF. The CDR3 nucleotides read TGTGCCAGCTCACCACCCAATCCCTACGAGCAGTACTTC.

This clonotype was counted ten times or more. The rearrangement joins TRBV11-2 to TRBJ1-1; TRBD1 is a possible D gene (6 bases). V lost 3 bases and J 4 bases, leaving 9 bases between the germline ends. This CDR3 region has 13 residues. Germline V gene sequence: CDR1 SGHAT, CDR2 FQNNGV. In DNA, the CDR3 is TGTGCCAGCAGCTTCCCAGGGGCCACTGAAGCTTTCTTT. Translating gives CASSFPGATEAFF.

This clonotype was seen a few times. The V call is TRBV7-2, the J call TRBJ2-3; 7 nucleotides match TRBD1. Unmatched junction bases numbered 12, after V lost 2 bases and J lost 4 bases. CDR3 length: 17 residues. Germline V gene lookup returns CDR1 SGHTA and CDR2 FQGNSA. CDR3 in DNA: TGTGCCAGCAGCTTAAATGGCGCTGGACAGGTACCAGATACGCAGTATTTT. Residues: CASSLNGAGQVPDTQYF.

This clonotype was detected many times. The chain carries TRBV11-2 and TRBJ1-1, with TRBD1 identical over 8 bases. CDR1 SGHAT and CDR2 FQNNGV come from the germline V gene. Unmatched junction bases numbered 7, after V lost 5 bases and J lost 5 bases. The CDR3 covers 14 residues. CDR3 coding DNA: TGTGCCAGCAGCACTATGACAGGGGAAACTGAAGCTTTCTTT. This codes for CASSTMTGETEAFF.

The CDR3 region is CASQRGVGQPQHF. The DNA of the CDR3 is TGTGCCAGCCAGAGGGGGGTGGGTCAGCCCCAGCATTTT. The chain joins TRBV6-2 or TRBV6-3 to TRBJ1-5, with D possibly TRBD1 on 6 matching bases. There are 13 residues in the CDR3. Germline lookup yields CDR1 MNHEY and CDR2 SVGEGT. Trimming took off 8 bases at V and 6 bases at J, with 14 bases between the two ends.

Many counts were recorded for this clonotype. V and J are TRBV25-1 and TRBJ1-2, with 11 bases aligning to TRBD1. CDR3 length equals 16 residues. Germline CDR1 and CDR2: MGHDK and SYGVNS. V was pared by 4 bases and J by 6 bases, with 10 bases of the junction left unmatched. As DNA, the CDR3 is TGTGCCAGCAGTGTCCGGACAGGGGGCGCGGAACATGGCTACACCTTC. Protein: CASSVRTGGAEHGYTF.

This clonotype occurred many times. V is TRBV30 and J is TRBJ1-1, with 12 bases aligning to TRBD1. The CDR3 is made up of 16 amino acids. Germline CDR1 is GTSNPN and CDR2 is SVGIG (reference sequence). V trimming: 4 bases; J trimming: 5 bases; junction bases outside the gene matches: 11. CDR3 coding DNA: TGTGCCTGGACCCCAAGGGGACAGGGGGCGAGGACTGAAGCTTTCTTT. It encodes CAWTPRGQGARTEAFF.

This clonotype was observed at least ten times. The chain joins TRBV28 to TRBJ2-7; 7 positions match TRBD2. The CDR3 loop spans 15 amino acids. Germline lookup yields CDR1 MDHEN and CDR2 SYDVKM. J gave up 1 base and V 5 bases, and 8 bases lay outside the gene matches. The CDR3 reads CASSLRGSLSYEQYF. In DNA form, the CDR3 reads TGTGCCAGCAGTCTGCGCGGGAGTCTTTCCTACGAGCAGTACTTC. Drawing the rest from reference TRBV28 and TRBJ2-7, the complete variable domain is DVKVTQSSRYLVKRTGEKVFLECVQDMDHENMFWYRQDPGLGLRLIYFSYDVKMKEKGDIPEGYSVSREKKERFSLILESASTNQTSMYLCASSLRGSLSYEQYFGPGTRLTVT.

The V gene is TRBV6-1, the J gene TRBJ1-5, with a tentative D call TRBD1 (5 bases). The V and J ends lost 3 bases and 6 bases respectively, with 9 bases between them. Per germline, CDR1 MNHNS and CDR2 SASEGT. The CDR3 has 13 amino acids. The CDR3 loop reads CASSDRQFQPQHF. CDR3 sequence (DNA): TGTGCCAGCAGTGACCGACAGTTTCAGCCCCAGCATTTT.

The chain has TRBV3-1 and TRBJ2-7, with D perhaps assigned TRBD1 or TRBD2 (5 bases each). The CDR3 is 13 residues long. The germline V gene encodes CDR1 LGHDT and CDR2 YNNKEL (reference sequence). Deletions cut 3 bases from V and 1 base from J, with 7 bases between. The CDR3 bases are TGTGCCAGCAGCCAGGGGGATTCCTACGAGCAGTACTTC. Protein: CASSQGDSYEQYF.

This clonotype was found many times. The chain is built from TRBV27 and TRBJ2-7, with a weak D call TRBD2 (6 bases). Germline CDR1 is MNHEY and CDR2 is SMNVEV (reference sequence). The CDR3 length is 16 residues. Trimming cost V 5 bases and J 4 bases, with 21 bases left between them. CDR3 sequence reads: CASSASLGLGTYEQYF. The CDR3 DNA follows: TGTGCCAGCAGTGCTAGTTTGGGACTGGGGACTTACGAGCAGTACTTC.

At least ten counts were recorded for this clonotype. The genes are TRBV11-2 and TRBJ2-1, with 7 bases identical to TRBD2. The CDR3 loop spans 18 amino acids. Germline V gene data show CDR1 as SGHAT and CDR2 as FQNNGV. V lost 3 bases to trimming and J lost 2 bases; unmatched junction nucleotides: 13. CDR3 amino acids: CASSLGRQREVPYNEQFF. CDR3 coding DNA: TGTGCCAGCAGCTTGGGAAGGCAGCGGGAAGTCCCCTACAATGAGCAGTTCTTC.